This T cell receptor (beta chain) was captured by sequencing in a study of patients and donors after allogeneic stem cell transplantation. This clonotype was counted a few times. The germline V gene encodes CDR1 MGHDK and CDR2 SYGVNS. V lost 6 bases and J 5 bases, leaving 8 bases between the germline ends. This CDR3 region has 11 residues. TCRdb recomputed calls from the RT-PCR reads with MiXCR, one row per CDR3 protein. Here the sample spans approximately 410,000 distinct CDR3 sequences, roughly 17% being singletons. The specimen was blood, either unsorted or a sorted T cell fraction (not recorded which). The source is a human donor who was either an allogeneic HSCT recipient or a stem cell or donor lymphocyte infusion donor (not recorded which). It is not recorded whose cells these are; they may come from a transplant donor. V gene TRBV25-1 combines with J gene TRBJ2-7; D unresolved. The CDR3 reads CASRTWDEQYF. CDR3 sequence (DNA): TGTGCCAGCAGGACGTGGGACGAGCAGTACTTC.